The subject of this entry is one TCR beta chain. The sample belongs to a study of blood T cells in healthy people across ages. A J-beta primer mix and a sample-barcoded 5' primer were used in a second PCR of roughly 6 to 11 cycles. Tags on each cDNA molecule came from a template-switch adaptor with 12 random nucleotides. TCRdb fed the 5' RACE reads into MiXCR, producing one record per CDR3 protein. The sample lists some 900,000 distinct CDR3 sequences, approximately 49% occurring once. This CDR3 is built from 12 residues. Per germline, CDR1 SQVTM and CDR2 ANQGSEA. Sample: blood. The chain carries TRBV29-1 and TRBJ1-5; D may correspond to TRBD1 or TRBD2 (6 bases each). TRBJ2-3 explains the end of the DNA better; the J call may be wrong. This clonotype was obtained from a man aged 25 to 45 in good health. CDR3 protein: CSAGARDQPQYF. The CDR3 DNA follows: TGCAGCGCGGGGGCCAGGGACCAGCCCCAGTATTTT.